This T cell receptor (beta chain) is drawn from a study of blood T cell repertoires in COVID-19. Study at large: The United States, Italy and Spain supplied acute and convalescent COVID-19 samples. Nucleic acid was either cDNA or gDNA, and it came from T cells, B-cell-depleted T cells, or PBMCs.

How the authors handled the data: How many nucleated cells were present was estimated from reference gene primer amplification. Assay used: immunoSEQ multiplex PCR; TCRdb lists only in-frame clones, some missing. V and J calls and clone size are those listed in that table; D and trimming were worked out from the DNA. The data show roughly 350,000 clones, with roughly 88% seen just once and under 4.5% held by the top ten. V was shortened by 4 bases and J by 7 bases, with 17 bases between the two germline ends. Germline V gives CDR1 SGHTA, CDR2 FQGNSA. The CDR3 has 15 residues. Source material: peripheral blood. The source of this sequence is a woman between 45 and 60 years old with active or convalescent COVID-19. The rearrangement joins TRBV7-2 to TRBJ1-3; D is possibly TRBD1 (6 bases). Written as DNA, the CDR3 is TGTGCCAGCAGCTCTCGGACAGTCTTAGGGAACACCATATATTTT. Protein sequence: CASSSRTVLGNTIYF.